A selection of T cell receptor beta chains follows, all from one sample in a study of blood T cells in healthy people across ages. TCRdb reprocessed the 5' RACE reads with MiXCR, giving one entry per CDR3 protein. Of 600,000 to 900,000 distinct CDR3 sequences listed, 25% to 30% were seen once; the top ten hold around 3%. These data were also reused for a study on T cells of mothers and their children.

Sample: blood. Every receptor here comes from a boy aged 5-17 years in good health. Both conserved end residues are trimmed from each CDR3. The order of the fields is V gene, J gene, clone size, D gene, CDR3 protein. D genes are given only for firm matches. Rows give clone size only sometimes, using once, few, many, or a class for an expanded clone.

V: TRBV29-1
J: TRBJ1-1
size: NA
D: NA
CDR3: SVEEEAF

V: TRBV6-2/TRBV6-3
J: TRBJ1-2
size: NA
D: TRBD1
CDR3: ASSYPDRLYGYT

V: TRBV5-1
J: TRBJ2-7
size: few
D: NA
CDR3: ASSKTGSYEQY

V: TRBV6-6
J: TRBJ2-7
size: few
D: TRBD1
CDR3: ASSGRQGSSYEQY

V: TRBV7-9
J: TRBJ2-2
size: NA
D: TRBD2
CDR3: ASSPLAGANTGELF

V: TRBV7-9
J: TRBJ1-3
size: NA
D: NA
CDR3: ASSSTEGGNTIY

V: TRBV6-2/TRBV6-3
J: TRBJ1-6
size: NA
D: NA
CDR3: ASSYGSPLH

V: TRBV6-1
J: TRBJ2-4
size: once
D: NA
CDR3: ASSEGSGSAKNIQY

V: TRBV7-9
J: TRBJ2-3
size: NA
D: NA
CDR3: ASSLVLYTDTQY

V: TRBV6-1
J: TRBJ1-1
size: NA
D: NA
CDR3: ASKGYGTEAF

V: TRBV12-3/TRBV12-4
J: TRBJ1-6
size: NA
D: NA
CDR3: ASSLNNSPLH

V: TRBV20-1
J: TRBJ1-2
size: NA
D: TRBD1
CDR3: SPFVGQVYGYT

V: TRBV29-1
J: NA
size: few
D: TRBD1
CDR3: SVAGQGYEQY

V: TRBV10-1
J: TRBJ2-7
size: NA
D: NA
CDR3: ASSERPGYEQY

V: TRBV29-1
J: TRBJ1-2
size: NA
D: NA
CDR3: SVNGRADGYT

V: TRBV29-1
J: TRBJ2-1
size: NA
D: NA
CDR3: SVVSGRSYNEQF

V: TRBV30
J: TRBJ2-2
size: NA
D: NA
CDR3: AWNLGQITGELF

V: TRBV7-2
J: TRBJ1-3
size: NA
D: NA
CDR3: ASGNRVNTIY

V: TRBV7-9
J: TRBJ2-2
size: NA
D: TRBD1
CDR3: ASSRNTPDRANTGELF

V: TRBV19
J: TRBJ1-2
size: NA
D: NA
CDR3: ASSIGLEFSYT

V: TRBV12-3/TRBV12-4
J: TRBJ2-1
size: few
D: NA
CDR3: ASSLVSVGSYNEQF

V: TRBV7-3
J: TRBJ2-2
size: few
D: NA
CDR3: ASSSDWNTGELF

V: TRBV12-3/TRBV12-4
J: TRBJ2-3
size: few
D: NA
CDR3: ASSLVAGEGTDTQY

V: TRBV7-9
J: TRBJ2-3
size: few
D: TRBD2
CDR3: AVRGGSSDTQY

V: TRBV20-1
J: TRBJ1-4
size: NA
D: NA
CDR3: SASRGEKLF

V: TRBV20-1
J: TRBJ2-1
size: NA
D: NA
CDR3: SARGRGPSSYNEQF